The 22 T cell receptor beta chains below come from one sample, sequenced in a study of T cells and Merkel cell carcinoma outcomes. Only in-frame clones appear in the TCRdb table, and some are missing; sequencing was by immunoSEQ multiplex PCR. The sample shows 15,000 to 25,000 clones, over 70% of them seen only once. Material for sequencing was tumor tissue from Merkel cell carcinoma. The receptors stem from a human donor with Merkel cell carcinoma.

Here the CDR3 DNA reads TGTGCCAGCAGCTCGTCACTAGCGGGAGGCCGGAGCTCCTACAATGAGCAGTTCTTC. Translation: CASSSSLAGGRSSYNEQFF. V gene TRBV9 combines with J gene TRBJ2-1; TRBD2 agrees at 12 bases. Germline loops: CDR1 SGDLS, CDR2 YYNGEE. The CDR3 extends over 19 amino acids. The junction had 11 bases not matched to a gene; V was cut back by 4 bases and J by 0 bases.

The V call is TRBV18, the J call TRBJ1-4; D remains ambiguous. This CDR3 region has 13 residues. Deletions cut 0 bases from V and 8 bases from J, with 7 bases between. The germline V gene has CDR1 KGHSH and CDR2 LQKENI. As DNA, the CDR3 is TGTGCCAGCTCACCACCGAGGGTGGAAAAACTGTTTTTT. Translating gives CASSPPRVEKLFF.

This clone was observed once. The rearrangement uses TRBV13 and TRBJ2-3; 7 nucleotides match TRBD2. This CDR3 has 13 amino acids. Germline V gene data show CDR1 as PRHDT and CDR2 as FYEKMQ (reference sequence). Trimming at V came to 6 bases and at J to 0 bases, leaving 0 bases not matched to a gene. The CDR3 loop reads CASRGGSTDTQYF. The CDR3 nucleotides read TGTGCCAGCAGGGGAGGGAGCACAGATACGCAGTATTTT.

There are a few counts of this clone. A junction end diverges from the germline sequence, so it may reflect a read error. The chain carries TRBV7-7 and TRBJ1-1; no clear D gene. The CDR3 consists of 13 residues. The germline CDR1 and CDR2 sequences are SSHAT and FNYEAQ (reference sequence). The CDR3 protein is CASSLNEVTEAFF. CDR3 nucleotides: TGTGCTAGCAGCTTAAACGAGGTCACTGAAGCTTTCTTT.

This rearrangement joins TRBV7-8 to TRBJ2-1; D is uncertain. Germline V gene lookup returns CDR1 SGHVS and CDR2 FQNEAQ. The CDR3 loop spans 18 amino acids. The V and J ends lost 1 base and 6 bases respectively, with 22 bases between them. The CDR3 is CASSLVTRPTYKGNEQFF. The CDR3 DNA follows: TGTGCCAGCAGCTTAGTAACTCGTCCAACCTATAAAGGCAATGAGCAGTTCTTC.

This chain joins TRBV5-1 and TRBJ1-5; D is possibly TRBD1 (6 bases). Per germline, CDR1 SGHRS and CDR2 YFSETQ. Trimming removed 1 base from V and 11 bases from J, with 13 bases in between. The CDR3 contains 13 residues. The CDR3 nucleotides read TGCGCCAGCAGCTTGCAGGTGGGGGCAGCCCAGCATTTT. Protein: CASSLQVGAAQHF.

V usage is TRBV21-1 and J usage is TRBJ1-5; the table's D call of TRBD1 was not tested on the DNA. TRBV21-1 is a listed pseudogene. CDR3 length: 16 residues. Here the CDR3 DNA reads TGTGCCAGACAGGGGTTGAGGATGAATAGCAATCAGCCCCAGCATTTT. Translated, it gives CARQGLRMNSNQPQHF.

This clone was seen a handful of times. The gene calls are TRBV6-1 and TRBJ1-2; possible D gene TRBD1, 5 bases. The CDR3 runs to 12 residues. Germline CDR1 MNHNS, CDR2 SASEGT. Trimming cost V 4 bases and J 7 bases, with 10 bases left between them. CDR3 in DNA: TGTGCCAGCAGTGGGACACACGGTGGCTACACCTTC. Translation: CASSGTHGGYTF.

In this sample, this clone turned up once. The chain carries TRBV19 and TRBJ1-1; D is ambiguous. The CDR3 totals 13 residues. Trimming took 3 bases from V and 0 from J, leaving 5 bases between them. CDR1 LNHDA and CDR2 SQIVND come from the germline V gene (reference sequence). In DNA form, the CDR3 reads TGTGCCAGTAGTATCTTCATGAACACTGAAGCTTTCTTT. Amino acid sequence: CASSIFMNTEAFF.

This clone appeared a single time. The chain carries TRBV29-1 and TRBJ2-7; D gene ambiguous. CDR3 length: 11 amino acids. The V and J ends lost 4 bases and 0 bases respectively, with 4 bases between them. Looked up from germline, CDR1 is SQVTM and CDR2 is ANQGSEA. The CDR3 reads CSVADSYEQYF. As DNA, the CDR3 is TGCAGCGTTGCTGACTCCTACGAGCAGTACTTC.

The rearrangement uses TRBV11-2 and TRBJ2-2; D unresolved. The CDR3 is 11 residues long. Per germline, CDR1 SGHAT and CDR2 FQNNGV. Trimming cost V 7 bases and J 3 bases, with 3 bases left between them. The DNA for the CDR3 is TGTGCCAGCACCTACACCGGGGAGCTGTTTTTT. Encoded protein: CASTYTGELFF.

The chain combines TRBV5-4 with TRBJ2-3, with a weak D call TRBD2 (5 bases). CDR1 SGHNT and CDR2 YYREEE come from the germline V gene (reference sequence). V gave up 9 bases and J gave up 2 bases, with 13 bases separating them. The CDR3 loop spans 13 amino acids. CDR3 protein: CATRPGFTDTQYF. The CDR3 bases are TGTGCCACCCGACCGGGGTTCACAGATACGCAGTATTTT. Using reference TRBV5-4 and TRBJ2-3 for the parts outside the CDR3, the full variable domain is ETGVTQSPTHLIKTRGQQVTLRCSSQSGHNTVSWYQQALGQGPQFIFQYYREEENGRGNFPPRFSGLQFPNYSSELNVNALELDDSALYLCATRPGFTDTQYFGPGTRLTVL.

This chain links TRBV5-1 with TRBJ2-2, with D perhaps TRBD1 (5 bases). The germline V gene has CDR1 SGHRS and CDR2 YFSETQ. Trimming shortened V by 2 bases and J by 4 bases, and 9 bases separated the two germline ends. The CDR3 loop spans 14 amino acids. This CDR3 reads CASSFRTLTGELFF. The CDR3, as DNA: TGCGCCAGCAGCTTTAGGACACTCACCGGGGAGCTGTTTTTT.

In regard to this clone: The junction departs from germline at one end; a sequencing error may be responsible. Other DNA sequences from this sample encode an identical CDR3 as well. The chain combines TRBV28 with TRBJ1-3, with D possibly TRBD1 on 6 matching bases. The CDR3 spans 16 residues. Per germline, CDR1 MDHEN and CDR2 SYDVKM. The CDR3 loop is CASSLPGQNSGNTIYF. The CDR3 region has the DNA TGTGCTAGCAGTTTACCAGGACAGAACTCTGGAAACACCATATATTTT.

This clone was seen a handful of times. The chain is built from TRBV10-1 and TRBJ2-5; TRBD1 matches at 11 bases. CDR3 length: 15 amino acids. CDR1 is WNHNN, CDR2 SYGVQD, per germline (reference sequence). V lost 2 bases to trimming and J lost 5 bases; unmatched junction nucleotides: 4. The CDR3 loop reads CASSERTGGRETQYF. The CDR3 bases are TGCGCCAGCAGTGAGAGGACAGGGGGCCGTGAGACCCAGTACTTC.

The genes are TRBV7-3 and TRBJ1-1; D is possibly TRBD1 (5 bases). The CDR3 is 13 amino acids. V lost 5 bases and J lost 3, with 10 bases in between. Germline V CDR1 and CDR2: SGHTA, FQGTGA. In nucleotides, the CDR3 is TGTGCCAGCAGCGCGGGGGGGGACACTGAAGCTTTCTTT. Protein sequence: CASSAGGDTEAFF. Together with reference TRBV7-3 and TRBJ1-1, the CDR3 gives the full variable domain: GAGVSQTPSNKVTEKGKYVELRCDPISGHTALYWYRQSLGQGPEFLIYFQGTGAADDSGLPNDRFFAVRPEGSVSTLKIQRTERGDSAVYLCASSAGGDTEAFFGQGTRLTVV.

This sequence joins TRBV9 and TRBJ2-7; 9 bases match TRBD2. V was clipped by 4 bases and J by 0 bases; unmatched bases: 2. Germline V lookup: CDR1 SGDLS, CDR2 YYNGEE. This CDR3 has 14 amino acids. The CDR3 is CASSRGGDSYEQYF. The CDR3 nucleotides are TGTGCCAGCAGCCGCGGGGGGGACTCCTACGAGCAGTACTTC.

The rearrangement uses TRBV29-1 and TRBJ1-3; 10 bases are shared with TRBD1. CDR3 size: 14 residues. V gave up 5 bases and J gave up 7 bases; unmatched junction bases: 8. The germline CDR1 and CDR2 sequences are SQVTM and ANQGSEA. The CDR3 sequence is CSVPGQGLSNTIYF. The CDR3 coding sequence is TGCAGCGTTCCGGGACAGGGGTTGAGTAACACCATATATTTT.

The V call is TRBV27, the J call TRBJ2-5; no reliable D call. Germline assignment: CDR1 MNHEY and CDR2 SMNVEV (reference sequence). This CDR3 contains 12 residues. V was pared by 4 bases and J by 5 bases, with 8 bases between. The CDR3 here is CASSSPGETQYF. The CDR3 DNA is TGTGCCAGCAGTTCCCCCGGGGAGACCCAGTACTTC.

This rearrangement joins TRBV9 to TRBJ1-3; no firm D call. Trimming removed 4 bases from V and 4 bases from J, with 9 bases in between. CDR3 size: 13 residues. Germline V gives CDR1 SGDLS, CDR2 YYNGEE. This CDR3 reads CASSPGGGNTIYF. The CDR3 DNA follows: TGTGCCAGCAGCCCCGGCGGGGGAAACACCATATATTTT. The whole variable domain, remainder taken from reference TRBV9 and TRBJ1-3, is DSGVTQTPKHLITATGQRVTLRCSPRSGDLSVYWYQQSLDQGLQFLIQYYNGEERAKGNILERFSAQQFPDLHSELNLSSLELGDSALYFCASSPGGGNTIYFGEGSWLTVV.

This chain joins TRBV28 and TRBJ1-2; 7 bases map to TRBD1. J was trimmed by 3 bases and V by 5 bases; bases with no gene match: 9. Germline lookup yields CDR1 MDHEN and CDR2 SYDVKM. This CDR3 comprises 15 residues. Written as DNA, the CDR3 is TGTGCCAGCAGTCCCACAGGGGCTCACTACTATGGCTACACCTTC. Amino acid sequence: CASSPTGAHYYGYTF.

The gene calls are TRBV6-6 and TRBJ2-1; D remains ambiguous. The CDR3 length is 15 residues. With 5 bases removed from V and 0 bases from J, the gap between germline ends came to 11 bases. From germline, CDR1 is MNHNY and CDR2 SVGAGI (reference sequence). The CDR3 loop is CASSPNLGSYNEQFF. The CDR3 DNA sequence: TGTGCCAGCAGTCCTAATCTTGGCTCCTACAATGAGCAGTTCTTC.